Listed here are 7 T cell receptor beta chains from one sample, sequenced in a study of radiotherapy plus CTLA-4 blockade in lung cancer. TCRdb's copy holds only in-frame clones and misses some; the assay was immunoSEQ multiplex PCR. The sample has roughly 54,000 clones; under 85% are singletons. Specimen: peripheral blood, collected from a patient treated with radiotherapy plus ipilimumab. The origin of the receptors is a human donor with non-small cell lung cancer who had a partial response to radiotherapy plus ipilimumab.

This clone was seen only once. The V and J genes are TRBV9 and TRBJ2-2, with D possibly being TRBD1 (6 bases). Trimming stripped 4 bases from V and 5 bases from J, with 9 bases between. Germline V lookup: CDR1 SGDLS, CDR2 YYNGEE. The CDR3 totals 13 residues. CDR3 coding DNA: TGTGCCAGCAGCTCTACAGGGACCGGGGAGCTGTTTTTT. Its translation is CASSSTGTGELFF.

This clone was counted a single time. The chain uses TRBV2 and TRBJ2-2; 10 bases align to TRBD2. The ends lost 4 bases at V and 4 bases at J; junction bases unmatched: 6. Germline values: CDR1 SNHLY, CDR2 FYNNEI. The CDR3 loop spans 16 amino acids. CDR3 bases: TGTGCCAGCAGTGTGGCTAGCGGGGGAATCACCGGGGAGCTGTTTTTT. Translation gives CASSVASGGITGELFF.

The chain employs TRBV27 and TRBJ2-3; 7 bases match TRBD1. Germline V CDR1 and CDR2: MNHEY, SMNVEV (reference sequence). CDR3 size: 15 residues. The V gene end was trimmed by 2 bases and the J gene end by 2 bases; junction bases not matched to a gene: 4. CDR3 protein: CASSLEGANTDTQYF. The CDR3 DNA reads TGTGCCAGCAGTTTAGAGGGGGCGAACACAGATACGCAGTATTTT.

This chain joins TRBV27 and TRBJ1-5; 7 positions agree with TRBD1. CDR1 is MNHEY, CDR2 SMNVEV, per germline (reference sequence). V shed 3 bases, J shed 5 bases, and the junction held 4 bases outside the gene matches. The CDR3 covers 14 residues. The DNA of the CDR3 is TGTGCCAGCAGTTTTTCAGGGGGGCATCAGCCCCAGCATTTT. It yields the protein CASSFSGGHQPQHF.

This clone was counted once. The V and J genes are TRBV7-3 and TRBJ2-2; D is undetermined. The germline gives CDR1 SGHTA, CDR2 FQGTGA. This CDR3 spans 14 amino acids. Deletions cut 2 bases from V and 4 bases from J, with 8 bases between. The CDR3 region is CASSLLASTGELFF. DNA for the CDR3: TGTGCCAGCAGCTTATTGGCATCCACCGGGGAGCTGTTTTTT.

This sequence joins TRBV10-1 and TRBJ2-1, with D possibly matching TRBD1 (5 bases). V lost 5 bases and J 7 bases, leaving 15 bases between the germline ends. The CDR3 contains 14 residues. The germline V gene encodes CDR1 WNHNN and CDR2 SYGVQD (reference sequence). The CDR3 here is CASSRQGQGNEQFF. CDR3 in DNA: TGCGCCAGCAGTAGGCAGGGCCAAGGGAATGAGCAGTTCTTC.

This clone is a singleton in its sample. Written as DNA, the CDR3 is TGTGCCAGCAGCTGGGGGACAAGTGAAGCTTTCTTT. Protein product: CASSWGTSEAFF. J is TRBJ1-1 and V is TRBV5-4; a possible D gene is TRBD1 (6 bases). Trimming stripped 3 bases from V and 7 bases from J, with 10 bases between. CDR1 is SGHNT and CDR2 is YYREEE in the germline V gene (reference sequence). The CDR3 extends over 12 amino acids.